Listed below are T cell receptor beta chains from one sample, sequenced in a study of blood T cell repertoires in COVID-19. This table comes from immunoSEQ multiplex PCR, and its TCRdb copy is limited to in-frame clones, with some not included. The table has nearly 70,000 clones, about 85% seen once. What was sequenced was peripheral blood. These receptors came from a woman aged 50 to 60 with COVID-19, enrolled during active disease. The CDR3 runs from the conserved cysteine through the conserved F or W. D genes are given only for firm matches. The size field is filled for only some rows; it gives once, few, many or a size class.

clone_size: .; j_call: TRBJ2-1; d_call: TRBD2; v_call: TRBV2; cdr3_nt: TGTGCCAGCTCTTCCGGGACTAGCGGGAGGCATGAGCAGTTCTTC; cdr3_aa: CASSSGTSGRHEQFF
clone_size: .; j_call: TRBJ1-4; d_call: TRBD1; v_call: TRBV5-1; cdr3_nt: TGCGCCAGCAGCCCCCTGGGGACAGCGGAGGAAAAACTGTTTTTT; cdr3_aa: CASSPLGTAEEKLFF
clone_size: .; j_call: TRBJ1-1; d_call: .; v_call: TRBV19; cdr3_nt: TGTGCCAGTAGTATAGTCGGCGGGGGAGACACTGAAGCTTTCTTT; cdr3_aa: CASSIVGGGDTEAFF
clone_size: .; j_call: TRBJ2-5; d_call: TRBD2; v_call: TRBV19; cdr3_nt: TGTGCCAGTCGACTAGCGGTACAAGAGACCCAGTACTTC; cdr3_aa: CASRLAVQETQYF
clone_size: .; j_call: TRBJ2-7; d_call: TRBD2; v_call: TRBV19; cdr3_nt: TGTGCCAGTAGTATGGTGCTAGCGGGATTAGACTACGAGCAGTACTTC; cdr3_aa: CASSMVLAGLDYEQYF
clone_size: .; j_call: TRBJ2-5; d_call: .; v_call: TRBV27; cdr3_nt: TGTGCCAGCAGCCCCTCGTCACTAGCCCGAGATACCCAGTACTTC; cdr3_aa: CASSPSSLARDTQYF
clone_size: .; j_call: TRBJ2-3; d_call: .; v_call: TRBV6-5; cdr3_nt: TGTGCCAGCAGTTCCCAGGGAACCTCAGATACGCAGTATTTT; cdr3_aa: CASSSQGTSDTQYF
clone_size: .; j_call: TRBJ1-2; d_call: .; v_call: TRBV28; cdr3_nt: TGTGCCAGCAGACCTCCTGACAGGTACTATGGCTACACCTTC; cdr3_aa: CASRPPDRYYGYTF
clone_size: .; j_call: TRBJ2-5; d_call: .; v_call: TRBV11-3; cdr3_nt: TGTGCCAGCAGCCATACCGACAGGGAGGTGGAGACCCAGTACTTC; cdr3_aa: CASSHTDREVETQYF
clone_size: .; j_call: TRBJ2-7; d_call: .; v_call: TRBV27; cdr3_nt: TGTGCCAGCAGTACTACAGGGTCACCCGCCTACGAGCAGTACTTC; cdr3_aa: CASSTTGSPAYEQYF
clone_size: .; j_call: TRBJ2-3; d_call: .; v_call: TRBV28; cdr3_nt: TGTGCCAGCAGTTTATACAACACAGATACGCAGTATTTT; cdr3_aa: CASSLYNTDTQYF
clone_size: once; j_call: TRBJ2-6; d_call: .; v_call: TRBV11-1; cdr3_nt: TGTGCCAGCAGCGCTACAGGGTCCGGGGCCAACGTCCTGACTTTC; cdr3_aa: CASSATGSGANVLTF
clone_size: .; j_call: TRBJ2-3; d_call: .; v_call: TRBV4-3; cdr3_nt: TGCGCCAGCAGCCAAGATCGAACGAGTTTCGATACGCAGTATTTT; cdr3_aa: CASSQDRTSFDTQYF